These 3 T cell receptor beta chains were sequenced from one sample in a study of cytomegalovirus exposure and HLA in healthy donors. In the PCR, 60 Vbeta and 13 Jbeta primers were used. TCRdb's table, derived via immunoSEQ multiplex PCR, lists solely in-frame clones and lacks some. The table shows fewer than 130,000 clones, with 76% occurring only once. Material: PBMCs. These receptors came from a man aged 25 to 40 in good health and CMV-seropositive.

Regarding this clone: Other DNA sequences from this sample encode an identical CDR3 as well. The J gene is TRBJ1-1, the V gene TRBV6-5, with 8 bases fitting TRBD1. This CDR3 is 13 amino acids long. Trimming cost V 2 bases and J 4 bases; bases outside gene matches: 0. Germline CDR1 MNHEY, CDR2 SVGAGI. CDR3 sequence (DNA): TGTGCCAGCAGTTACACAGGGGGCACTGAAGCTTTCTTT. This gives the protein CASSYTGGTEAFF.

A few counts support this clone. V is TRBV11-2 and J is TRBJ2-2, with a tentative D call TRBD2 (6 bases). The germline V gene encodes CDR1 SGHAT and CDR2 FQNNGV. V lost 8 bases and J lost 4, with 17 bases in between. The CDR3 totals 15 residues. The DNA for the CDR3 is TGTGCCAGCCGTGCCCCCGGGGGAAGCACCGGGGAGCTGTTTTTT. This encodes CASRAPGGSTGELFF.

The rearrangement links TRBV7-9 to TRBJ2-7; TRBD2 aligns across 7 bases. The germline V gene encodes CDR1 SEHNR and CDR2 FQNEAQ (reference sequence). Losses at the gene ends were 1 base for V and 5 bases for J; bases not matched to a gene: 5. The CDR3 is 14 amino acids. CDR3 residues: CASSLELASDEQYF. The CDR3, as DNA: TGTGCCAGCAGCTTAGAACTAGCGTCGGACGAGCAGTACTTC.